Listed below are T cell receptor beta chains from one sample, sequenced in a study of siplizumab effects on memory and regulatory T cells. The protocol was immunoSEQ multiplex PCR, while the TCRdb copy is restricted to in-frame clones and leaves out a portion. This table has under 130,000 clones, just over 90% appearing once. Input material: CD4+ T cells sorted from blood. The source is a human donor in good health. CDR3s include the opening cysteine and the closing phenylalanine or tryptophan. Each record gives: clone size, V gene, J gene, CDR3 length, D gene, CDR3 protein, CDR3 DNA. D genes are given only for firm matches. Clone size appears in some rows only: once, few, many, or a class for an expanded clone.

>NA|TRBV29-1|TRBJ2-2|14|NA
CSVEDLRNTGELFF
TGCAGCGTTGAAGATCTCAGGAACACCGGGGAGCTGTTTTTT
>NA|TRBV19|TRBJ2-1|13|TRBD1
CASSAGQVGEQFF
TGTGCCAGTAGTGCGGGACAGGTCGGTGAGCAGTTCTTC
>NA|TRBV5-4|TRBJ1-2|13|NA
CASVGAGSYGYTF
TGTGCCAGCGTGGGGGCGGGGAGCTATGGCTACACCTTC
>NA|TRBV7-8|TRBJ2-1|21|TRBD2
CASSLPVLRGISGSSYNEQFF
TGTGCCAGCAGCTTGCCCGTTCTGAGGGGGATTAGCGGGAGCTCCTACAATGAGCAGTTCTTC
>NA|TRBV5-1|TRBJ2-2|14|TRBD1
CASSLRQGGGELFF
TGCGCCAGCAGCTTAAGACAGGGCGGCGGGGAGCTGTTTTTT
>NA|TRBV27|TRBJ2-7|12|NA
CASSLVPYEQYF
TGTGCCAGCAGTCTCGTCCCCTACGAGCAGTACTTC
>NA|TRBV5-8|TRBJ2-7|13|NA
CASSLRQSYEQYF
TGTGCCAGCAGCCTCAGACAGTCCTACGAGCAGTACTTC
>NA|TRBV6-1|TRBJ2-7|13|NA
CASSRAFDYEQYF
TGTGCCAGCAGTAGAGCATTCGACTACGAGCAGTACTTC
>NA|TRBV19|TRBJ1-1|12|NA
CASRGVDTEAFF
TGTGCCAGTAGGGGCGTGGACACTGAAGCTTTCTTT
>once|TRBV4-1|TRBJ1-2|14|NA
CASSQAGTNYGYTF
TGCGCCAGCAGCCAAGCGGGGACTAACTATGGCTACACCTTC
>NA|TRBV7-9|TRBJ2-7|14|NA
CASSSDYSTYEQYF
TGTGCCAGCAGCTCCGATTATTCTACGTACGAGCAGTACTTC
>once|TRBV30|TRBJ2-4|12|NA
CAWKRLGNIQYF
TGTGCCTGGAAGCGCCTTGGAAACATTCAGTACTTC
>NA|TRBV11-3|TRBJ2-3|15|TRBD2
CASSLGGGSPDTQYF
TGTGCCAGCAGCTTGGGGGGAGGGAGCCCAGATACGCAGTATTTT
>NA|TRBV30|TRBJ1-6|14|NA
CAWTGTRMSSPLHF
TGTGCCTGGACAGGGACACGGATGAGTTCACCCCTCCACTTT
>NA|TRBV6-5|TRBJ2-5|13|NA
CASRQGSRETQYF
TGTGCCAGCAGGCAGGGGTCCCGGGAGACCCAGTACTTC
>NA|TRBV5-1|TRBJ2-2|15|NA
CASSLDEVNTGELFF
TGCGCCAGCAGCTTGGATGAGGTGAACACCGGGGAGCTGTTTTTT
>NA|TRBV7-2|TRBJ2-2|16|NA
CASSWTGTPNTGELFF
TGTGCCAGCAGCTGGACCGGGACACCGAACACCGGGGAGCTGTTTTTT
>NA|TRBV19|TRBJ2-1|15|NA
CASSTGTHSYNEQFF
TGTGCCAGTAGTACCGGGACGCATTCCTACAATGAGCAGTTCTTC
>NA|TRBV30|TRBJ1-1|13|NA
CAWSWKGNTEAFF
TGTGCCTGGAGTTGGAAGGGGAACACTGAAGCTTTCTTT
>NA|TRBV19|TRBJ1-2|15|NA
CASSIDLAPNYGYTF
TGTGCCAGTAGTATAGATCTTGCACCTAACTATGGCTACACCTTC
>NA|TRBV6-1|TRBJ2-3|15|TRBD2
CASSGSGGGTDTQYF
TGTGCCAGCAGTGGTAGCGGGGGGGGCACAGATACGCAGTATTTT
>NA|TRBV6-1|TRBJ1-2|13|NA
CASSEERIQGYTF
TGTGCCAGCAGTGAAGAACGGATCCAGGGCTACACCTTC
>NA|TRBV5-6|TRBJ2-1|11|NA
CASSGGNEQFF
TGTGCCAGCAGCGGTGGGAATGAGCAGTTCTTC
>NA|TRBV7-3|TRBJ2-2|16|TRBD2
CASSPIAGGPAGELFF
TGTGCCAGCAGCCCGATAGCGGGAGGGCCGGCCGGGGAGCTGTTTTTT
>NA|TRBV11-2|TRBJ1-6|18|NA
CASSLDISRRAVNSPLHF
TGTGCCAGCAGCTTAGATATATCCAGAAGGGCCGTTAATTCACCCCTCCACTTT
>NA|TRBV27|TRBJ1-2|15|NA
CASRRTLQSNYGYTF
TGTGCCAGCAGACGCACCCTGCAATCTAACTATGGCTACACCTTC
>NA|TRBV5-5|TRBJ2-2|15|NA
CASSLVPVNTGELFF
TGTGCCAGCAGCTTGGTCCCAGTTAACACCGGGGAGCTGTTTTTT
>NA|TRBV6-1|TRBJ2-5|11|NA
CASSEAGPQYF
TGTGCCAGCAGTGAAGCCGGGCCCCAGTACTTC
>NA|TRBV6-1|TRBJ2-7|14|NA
CASTVIVSSYEQYF
TGTGCCAGCACTGTTATAGTATCTTCCTACGAGCAGTACTTC
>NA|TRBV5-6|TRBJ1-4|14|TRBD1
CASRRQGTNEKLFF
TGTGCCAGCAGGCGACAGGGGACTAATGAAAAACTGTTTTTT
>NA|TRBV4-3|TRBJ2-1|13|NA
CASSQALAVEQFF
TGCGCCAGCAGCCAAGCTTTAGCGGTTGAGCAGTTCTTC
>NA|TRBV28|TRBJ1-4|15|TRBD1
CASSFLGQGREKLFF
TGTGCCAGCAGTTTTCTCGGACAGGGTAGAGAAAAACTGTTTTTT
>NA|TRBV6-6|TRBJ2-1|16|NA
CASRIQGASSYNEQFF
TGTGCCAGCAGGATTCAGGGTGCCTCCTCCTACAATGAGCAGTTCTTC
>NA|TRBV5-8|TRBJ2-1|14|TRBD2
CASSFTGGPREQFF
TGTGCCAGCAGCTTCACGGGAGGGCCGAGGGAGCAGTTCTTC
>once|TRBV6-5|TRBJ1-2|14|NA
CASSWGTTNYGYTF
TGTGCCAGCAGTTGGGGGACAACTAACTATGGCTACACCTTC
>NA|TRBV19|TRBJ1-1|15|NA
CASRPRGKGQSEAFF
TGTGCCAGTAGACCCCGGGGGAAGGGGCAGTCTGAAGCTTTCTTT
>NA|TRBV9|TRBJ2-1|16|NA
CARPRRGRELYNEQFF
TGTGCCCGTCCCCGAAGGGGGCGGGAGTTGTACAATGAGCAGTTCTTC
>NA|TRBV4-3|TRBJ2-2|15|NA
CASSQDGRLNVELFF
TGCGCCAGCAGCCAAGATGGTCGGCTAAACGTGGAGCTGTTTTTT
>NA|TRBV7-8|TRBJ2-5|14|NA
CASSLGADQETQYF
TGTGCCAGCAGCTTAGGTGCAGACCAAGAGACCCAGTACTTC
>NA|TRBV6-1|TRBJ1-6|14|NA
CASSEVGGRSPLHF
TGTGCCAGCAGTGAAGTGGGAGGGCGATCACCCCTCCACTTT
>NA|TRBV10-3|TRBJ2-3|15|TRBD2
CAIRGLAGPTDTQYF
TGTGCCATCCGGGGGCTAGCGGGGCCCACAGATACGCAGTATTTT
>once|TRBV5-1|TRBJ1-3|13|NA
CASSSIDGNTIYF
TGCGCCAGCAGTAGTATCGATGGAAACACCATATATTTT
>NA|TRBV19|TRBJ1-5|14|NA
CASSIDLGNQPQHF
TGTGCCAGTAGTATAGATTTGGGGAATCAGCCCCAGCATTTT
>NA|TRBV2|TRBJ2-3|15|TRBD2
CASSSRGLASDTQYF
TGTGCCAGCAGTTCCCGGGGACTAGCGTCAGATACGCAGTATTTT
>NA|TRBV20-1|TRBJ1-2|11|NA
CSVRDNPGYTF
TGCAGTGTCCGGGACAACCCTGGCTACACCTTC
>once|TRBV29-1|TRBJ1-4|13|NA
CSAQRGSGEKLFF
TGCAGCGCCCAAAGGGGATCGGGCGAAAAACTGTTTTTT
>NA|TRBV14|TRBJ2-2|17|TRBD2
CASSPWTSGSLGGELFF
TGTGCCAGCAGCCCTTGGACTAGCGGGAGTTTAGGCGGGGAGCTGTTTTTT
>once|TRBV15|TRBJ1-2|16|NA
CATSRGNVVGDYGYTF
TGTGCCACCAGCAGAGGCAACGTTGTCGGAGACTATGGCTACACCTTC
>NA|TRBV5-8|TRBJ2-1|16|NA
CASSQAGLLVGSEQFF
TGTGCCAGCAGCCAAGCCGGTCTTCTGGTTGGGAGTGAGCAGTTCTTC
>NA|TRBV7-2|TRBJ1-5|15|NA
CASSPLGSHNQPQHF
TGTGCCAGCAGCCCCCTTGGCAGCCACAATCAGCCCCAGCATTTT
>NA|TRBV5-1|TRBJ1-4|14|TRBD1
CASSTGQGGEKLFF
TGCGCCAGCAGCACGGGACAGGGTGGCGAAAAACTGTTTTTT